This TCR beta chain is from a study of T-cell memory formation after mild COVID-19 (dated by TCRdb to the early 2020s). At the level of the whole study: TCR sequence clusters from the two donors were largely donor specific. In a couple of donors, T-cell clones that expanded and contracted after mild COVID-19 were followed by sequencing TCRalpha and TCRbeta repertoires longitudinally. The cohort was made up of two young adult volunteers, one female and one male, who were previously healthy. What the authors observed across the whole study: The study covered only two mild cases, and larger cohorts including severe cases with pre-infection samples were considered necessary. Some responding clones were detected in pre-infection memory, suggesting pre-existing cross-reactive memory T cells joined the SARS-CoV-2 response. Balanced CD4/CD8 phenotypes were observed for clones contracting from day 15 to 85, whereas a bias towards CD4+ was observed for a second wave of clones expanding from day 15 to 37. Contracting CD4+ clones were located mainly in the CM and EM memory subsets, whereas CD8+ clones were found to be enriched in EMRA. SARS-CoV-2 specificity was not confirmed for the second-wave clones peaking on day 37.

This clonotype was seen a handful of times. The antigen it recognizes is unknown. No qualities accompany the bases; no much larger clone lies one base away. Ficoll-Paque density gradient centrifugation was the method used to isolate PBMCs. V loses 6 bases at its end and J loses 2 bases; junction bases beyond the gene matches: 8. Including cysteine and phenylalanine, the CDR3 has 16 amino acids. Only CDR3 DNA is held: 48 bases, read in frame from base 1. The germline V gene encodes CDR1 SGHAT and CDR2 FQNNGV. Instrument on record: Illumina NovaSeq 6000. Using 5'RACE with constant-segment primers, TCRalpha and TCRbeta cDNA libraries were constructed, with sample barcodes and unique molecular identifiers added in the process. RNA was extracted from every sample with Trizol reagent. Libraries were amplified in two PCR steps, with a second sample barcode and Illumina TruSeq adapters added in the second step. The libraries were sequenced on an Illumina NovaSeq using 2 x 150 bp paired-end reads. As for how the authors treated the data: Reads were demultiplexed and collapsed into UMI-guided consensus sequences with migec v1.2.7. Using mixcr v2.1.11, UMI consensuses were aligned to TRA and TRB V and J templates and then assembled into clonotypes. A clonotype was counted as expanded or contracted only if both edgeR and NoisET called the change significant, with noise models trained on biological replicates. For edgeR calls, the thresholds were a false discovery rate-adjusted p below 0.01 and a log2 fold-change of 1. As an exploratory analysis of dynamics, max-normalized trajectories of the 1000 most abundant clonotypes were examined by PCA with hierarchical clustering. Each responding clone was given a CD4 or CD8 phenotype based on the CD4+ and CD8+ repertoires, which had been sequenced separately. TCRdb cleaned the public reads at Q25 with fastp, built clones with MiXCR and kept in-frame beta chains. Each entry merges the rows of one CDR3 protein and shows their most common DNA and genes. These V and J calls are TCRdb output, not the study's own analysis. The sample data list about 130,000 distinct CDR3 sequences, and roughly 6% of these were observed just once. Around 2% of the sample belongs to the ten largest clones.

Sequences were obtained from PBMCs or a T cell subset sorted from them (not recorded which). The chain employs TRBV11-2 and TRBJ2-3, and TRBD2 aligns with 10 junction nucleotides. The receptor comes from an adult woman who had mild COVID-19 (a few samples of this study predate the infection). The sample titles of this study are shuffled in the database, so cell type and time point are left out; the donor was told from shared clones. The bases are TGTGCCAGCAGTTTAAGCGGGAGGGCCTCCACAGATACGCAGTATTTT. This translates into CASSLSGRASTDTQYF. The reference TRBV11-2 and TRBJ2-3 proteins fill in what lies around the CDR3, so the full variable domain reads EAGVAQSPRYKIIEKRQSVAFWCNPISGHATLYWYQQILGQGPKLLIQFQNNGVVDDSQLPKDRFSAERLKGVDSTLKIQPAKLEDSAVYLCASSLSGRASTDTQYFGPGTRLTVL.